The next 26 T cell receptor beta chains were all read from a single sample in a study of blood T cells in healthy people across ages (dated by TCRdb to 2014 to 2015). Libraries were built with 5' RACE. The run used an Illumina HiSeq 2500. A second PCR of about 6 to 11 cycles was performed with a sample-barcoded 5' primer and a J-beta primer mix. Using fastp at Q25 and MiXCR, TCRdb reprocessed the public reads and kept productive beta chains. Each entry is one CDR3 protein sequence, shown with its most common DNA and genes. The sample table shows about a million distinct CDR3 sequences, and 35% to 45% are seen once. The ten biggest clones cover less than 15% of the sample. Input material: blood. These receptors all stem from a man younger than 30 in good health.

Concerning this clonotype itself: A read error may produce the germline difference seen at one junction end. CDR3 loop: CASSLGTGNYCYTF. In nucleotides, the CDR3 is TGTGCCAGCAGCCTCGGGACAGGGAACTATTGCTACACCTTC. V usage is TRBV11-2 and J usage is TRBJ1-2; the match to TRBD1 covers 9 bases. The CDR3 has 14 residues. Per the germline V gene, CDR1 is SGHAT and CDR2 is FQNNGV.

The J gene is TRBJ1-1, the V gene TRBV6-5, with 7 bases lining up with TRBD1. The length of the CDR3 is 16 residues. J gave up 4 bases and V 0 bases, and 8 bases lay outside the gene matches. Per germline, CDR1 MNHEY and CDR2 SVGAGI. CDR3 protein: CASSYSATGSGTEAFF. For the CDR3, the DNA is TGTGCCAGCAGTTACTCGGCGACAGGGTCCGGCACTGAAGCTTTCTTT.

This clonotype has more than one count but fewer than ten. The CDR3 DNA reads as TGTGCCAGCAGTTCGTTGGGACAGGGAACCTACAATGAGCAGTTCTTC. Translation gives CASSSLGQGTYNEQFF. The chain links TRBV28 to TRBJ2-1; 9 nucleotides line up with TRBD1. CDR3 length equals 16 residues. Trimming cost V 4 bases and J 2 bases; bases outside gene matches: 6. Germline CDR1 is MDHEN and CDR2 is SYDVKM.

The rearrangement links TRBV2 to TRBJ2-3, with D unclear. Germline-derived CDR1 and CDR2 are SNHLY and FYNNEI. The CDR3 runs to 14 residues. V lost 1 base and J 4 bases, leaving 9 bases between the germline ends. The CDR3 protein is CASSEDPAADTQYF. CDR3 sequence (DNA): TGTGCCAGCAGTGAAGACCCAGCCGCAGATACGCAGTATTTT.

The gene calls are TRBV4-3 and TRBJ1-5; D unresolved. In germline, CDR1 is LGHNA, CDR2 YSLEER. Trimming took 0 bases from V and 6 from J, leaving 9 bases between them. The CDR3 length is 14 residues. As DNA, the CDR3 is TGCGCCAGCAGCCAAGATCCGGGTAGTCAGCCCCAGCATTTT. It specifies CASSQDPGSQPQHF.

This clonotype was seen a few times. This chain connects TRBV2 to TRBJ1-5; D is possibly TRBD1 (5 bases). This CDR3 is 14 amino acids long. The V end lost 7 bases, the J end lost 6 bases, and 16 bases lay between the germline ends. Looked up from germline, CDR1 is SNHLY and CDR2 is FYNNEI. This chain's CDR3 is CASIKGMGSQPQHF. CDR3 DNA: TGTGCCAGCATAAAGGGGATGGGAAGTCAGCCCCAGCATTTT.

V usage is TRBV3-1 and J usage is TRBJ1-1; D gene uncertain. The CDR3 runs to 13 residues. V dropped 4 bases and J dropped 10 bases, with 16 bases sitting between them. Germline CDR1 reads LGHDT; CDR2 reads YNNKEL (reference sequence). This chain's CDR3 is CASSPIDGERAFF. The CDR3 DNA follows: TGTGCCAGCAGCCCGATCGACGGGGAGCGAGCTTTCTTT.

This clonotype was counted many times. CDR3 amino acids: CASSLLGLAANEQFF. The CDR3 DNA is TGTGCCAGCAGTTTACTGGGACTAGCCGCGAATGAGCAGTTCTTC. V gene TRBV12-3 or TRBV12-4 combines with J gene TRBJ2-1, with 9 bases matching TRBD2. Losses at the gene ends were 2 bases for V and 7 bases for J; bases not matched to a gene: 6. CDR3 length equals 15 residues.

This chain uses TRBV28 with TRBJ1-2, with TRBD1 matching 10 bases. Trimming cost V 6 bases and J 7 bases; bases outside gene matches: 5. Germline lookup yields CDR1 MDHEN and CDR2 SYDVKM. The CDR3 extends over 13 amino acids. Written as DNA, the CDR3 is TGTGCCAGCAGACGGGGGACAGGGGTTGGCTACACCTTC. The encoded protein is CASRRGTGVGYTF.

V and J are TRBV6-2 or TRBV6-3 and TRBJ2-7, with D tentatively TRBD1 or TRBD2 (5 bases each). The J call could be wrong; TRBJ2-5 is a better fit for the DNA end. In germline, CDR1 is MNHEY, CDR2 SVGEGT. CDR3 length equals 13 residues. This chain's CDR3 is CASKDGATETQYF. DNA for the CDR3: TGTGCCAGCAAGGACGGGGCTACGGAGACCCAGTACTTC.

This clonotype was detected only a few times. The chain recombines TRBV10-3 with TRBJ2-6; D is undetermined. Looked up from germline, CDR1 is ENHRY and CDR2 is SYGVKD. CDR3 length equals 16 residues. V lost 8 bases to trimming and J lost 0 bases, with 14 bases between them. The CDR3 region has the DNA TGTGCCATCGGACCCCGATCCTTCTCTGGGGCCAACGTCCTGACTTTC. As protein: CAIGPRSFSGANVLTF.

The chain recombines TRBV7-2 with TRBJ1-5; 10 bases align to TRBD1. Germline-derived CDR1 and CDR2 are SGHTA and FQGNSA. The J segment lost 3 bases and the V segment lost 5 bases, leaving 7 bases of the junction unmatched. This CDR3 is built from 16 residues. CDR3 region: CASSPRDRGPNQPQHF. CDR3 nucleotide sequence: TGTGCCAGCAGCCCCAGAGACAGGGGGCCCAATCAGCCCCAGCATTTT.

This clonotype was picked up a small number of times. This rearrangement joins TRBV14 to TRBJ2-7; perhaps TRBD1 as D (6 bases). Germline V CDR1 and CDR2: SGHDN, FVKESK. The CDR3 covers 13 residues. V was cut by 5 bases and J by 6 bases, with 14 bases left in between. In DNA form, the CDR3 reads TGTGCCAGCAGCAACCTCATAGGGGGCGAGCAGTACTTC. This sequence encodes CASSNLIGGEQYF.

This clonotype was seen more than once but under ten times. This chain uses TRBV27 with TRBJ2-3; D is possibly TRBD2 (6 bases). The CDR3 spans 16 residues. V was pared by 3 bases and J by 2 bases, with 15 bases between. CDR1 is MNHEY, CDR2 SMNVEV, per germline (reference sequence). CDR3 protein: CASSFGRGRVTDTQYF. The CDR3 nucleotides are TGTGCCAGCAGTTTTGGGCGGGGCAGGGTCACAGATACGCAGTATTTT.

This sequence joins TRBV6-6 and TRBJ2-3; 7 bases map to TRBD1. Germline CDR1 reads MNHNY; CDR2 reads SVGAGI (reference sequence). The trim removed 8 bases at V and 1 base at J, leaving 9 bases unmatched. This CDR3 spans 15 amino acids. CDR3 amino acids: CASGPSGQRTDTQYF. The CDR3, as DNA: TGTGCCAGCGGACCGTCGGGACAGCGCACAGATACGCAGTATTTT.

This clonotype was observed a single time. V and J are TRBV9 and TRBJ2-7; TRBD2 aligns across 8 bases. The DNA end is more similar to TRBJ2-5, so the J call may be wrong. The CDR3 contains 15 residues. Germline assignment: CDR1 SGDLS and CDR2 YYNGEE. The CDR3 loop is CASSAPTSARETQYF. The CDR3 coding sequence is TGTGCCAGCAGCGCCCCGACTAGCGCGAGGGAGACCCAGTACTTC.

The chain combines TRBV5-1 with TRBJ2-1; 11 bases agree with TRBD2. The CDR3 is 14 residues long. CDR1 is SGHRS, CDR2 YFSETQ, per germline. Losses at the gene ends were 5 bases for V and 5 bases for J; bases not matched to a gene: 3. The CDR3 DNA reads TGCGCCAGCAGGGAACTAGCGGGGGACAATGAGCAGTTCTTC. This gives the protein CASRELAGDNEQFF.

The CDR3 loop reads CASSLHGPSGQGAPPSYNEQYF. CDR3 bases: TGTGCCAGCAGCTTACATGGCCCTTCAGGACAGGGGGCCCCCCCCTCCTACAATGAGCAGTACTTC. The V gene is TRBV11-2, the J gene TRBJ2-1, with 11 bases aligning to TRBD1. The J call may not be correct, given that the DNA end is closer to TRBJ2-7. The CDR3 loop spans 22 amino acids. Germline V gene data show CDR1 as SGHAT and CDR2 as FQNNGV.

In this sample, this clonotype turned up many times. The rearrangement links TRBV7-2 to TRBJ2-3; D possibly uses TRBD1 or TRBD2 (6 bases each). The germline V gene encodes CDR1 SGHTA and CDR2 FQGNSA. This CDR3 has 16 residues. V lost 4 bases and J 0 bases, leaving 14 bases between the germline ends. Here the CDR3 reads CASSSRGGPSTDTQYF. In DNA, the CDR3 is TGTGCCAGCAGCTCACGAGGGGGGCCAAGCACAGATACGCAGTATTTT. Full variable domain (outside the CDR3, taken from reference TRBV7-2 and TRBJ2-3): GAGVSQSPSNKVTEKGKDVELRCDPISGHTALYWYRQSLGQGLEFLIYFQGNSAPDKSGLPSDRFSAERTGGSVSTLTIQRTQQEDSAVYLCASSSRGGPSTDTQYFGPGTRLTVL.

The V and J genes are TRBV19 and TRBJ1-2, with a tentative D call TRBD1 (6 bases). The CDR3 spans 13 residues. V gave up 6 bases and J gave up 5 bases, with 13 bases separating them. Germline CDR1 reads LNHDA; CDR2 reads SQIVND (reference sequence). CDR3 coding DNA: TGTGCCAGTAGCAACCTCGGACAGTATGGCTACACCTTC. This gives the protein CASSNLGQYGYTF. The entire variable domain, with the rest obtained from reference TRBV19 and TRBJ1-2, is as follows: DGGITQSPKYLFRKEGQNVTLSCEQNLNHDAMYWYRQDPGQGLRLIYYSQIVNDFQKGDIAEGYSVSREKKESFPLTVTSAQKNPTAFYLCASSNLGQYGYTFGSGTRLTVV.

CDR3 amino acids: CASSLGGDRERLYGYTF. In DNA form, the CDR3 reads TGTGCCAGCAGCTTGGGAGGAGACAGGGAGAGGCTGTATGGCTACACCTTC. The chain is built from TRBV5-6 and TRBJ1-2; TRBD1 agrees at 7 bases. This CDR3 is built from 17 residues. Germline CDR1 is SGHDT and CDR2 is YYEEEE. Trimming removed 0 bases from V and 5 bases from J; junction bases left unmatched: 13. The variable domain in full, completed from reference TRBV5-6 and TRBJ1-2, reads DAGVTQSPTHLIKTRGQQVTLRCSPKSGHDTVSWYQQALGQGPQFIFQYYEEEERQRGNFPDRFSGHQFPNYSSELNVNALLLGDSALYLCASSLGGDRERLYGYTFGSGTRLTVV.

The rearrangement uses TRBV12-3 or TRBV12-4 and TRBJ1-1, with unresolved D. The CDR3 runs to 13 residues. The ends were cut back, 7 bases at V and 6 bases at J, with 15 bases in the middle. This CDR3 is CASKTGFSAEAFF. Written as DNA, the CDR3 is TGTGCCAGCAAAACGGGGTTTTCGGCTGAAGCTTTCTTT.

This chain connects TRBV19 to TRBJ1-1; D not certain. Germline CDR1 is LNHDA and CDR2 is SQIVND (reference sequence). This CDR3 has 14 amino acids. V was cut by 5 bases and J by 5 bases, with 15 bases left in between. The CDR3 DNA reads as TGTGCCAGTAGTGCGGGAGAACTTGGGACTGAAGCTTTCTTT. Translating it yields CASSAGELGTEAFF.

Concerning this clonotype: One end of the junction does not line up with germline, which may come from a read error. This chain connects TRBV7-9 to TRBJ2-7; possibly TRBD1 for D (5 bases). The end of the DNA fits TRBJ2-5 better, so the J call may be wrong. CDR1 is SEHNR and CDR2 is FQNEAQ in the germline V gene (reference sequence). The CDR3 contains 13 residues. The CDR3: CAGSLGVQETQYF. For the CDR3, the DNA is TGTGCCGGCAGCTTAGGGGTACAAGAGACCCAGTACTTC.

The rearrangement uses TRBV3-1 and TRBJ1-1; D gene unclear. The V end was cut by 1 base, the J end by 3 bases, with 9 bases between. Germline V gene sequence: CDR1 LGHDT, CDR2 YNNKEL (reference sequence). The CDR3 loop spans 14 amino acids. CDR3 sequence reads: CASSQGASDTEAFF. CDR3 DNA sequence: TGTGCCAGCAGCCAAGGGGCGTCCGACACTGAAGCTTTCTTT.

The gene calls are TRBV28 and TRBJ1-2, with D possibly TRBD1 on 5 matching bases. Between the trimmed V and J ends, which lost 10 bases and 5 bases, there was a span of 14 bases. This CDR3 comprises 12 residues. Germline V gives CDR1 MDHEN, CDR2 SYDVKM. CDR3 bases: TGTGCCAACACCGGGACTTTATATGGCTACACCTTC. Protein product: CANTGTLYGYTF.